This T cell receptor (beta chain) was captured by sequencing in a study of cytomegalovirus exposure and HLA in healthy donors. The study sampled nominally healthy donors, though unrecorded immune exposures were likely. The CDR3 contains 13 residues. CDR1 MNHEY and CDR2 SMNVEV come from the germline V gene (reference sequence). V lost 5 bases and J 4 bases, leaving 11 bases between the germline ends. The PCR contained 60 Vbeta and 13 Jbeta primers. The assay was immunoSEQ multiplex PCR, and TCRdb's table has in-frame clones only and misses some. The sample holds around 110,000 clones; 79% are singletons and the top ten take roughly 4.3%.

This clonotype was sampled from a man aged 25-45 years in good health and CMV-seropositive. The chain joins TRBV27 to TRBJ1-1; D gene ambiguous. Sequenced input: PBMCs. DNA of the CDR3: TGTGCCAGCAGTCTCCGGGTGGGCACTGAAGCTTTCTTT. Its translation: CASSLRVGTEAFF.